Below are 2 T cell receptor beta chains sequenced from a single sample in a study of blood T cell repertoires in COVID-19. Assay used: immunoSEQ multiplex PCR; TCRdb lists only in-frame clones, some missing. The sample holds about 150,000 clones; 80% to 90% are singletons and the top ten take less than 10%. Material for sequencing was peripheral blood. The receptors come from a woman in her sixties or seventies with COVID-19, enrolled during active disease.

The gene calls are TRBV18 and TRBJ2-1, with TRBD2 identical over 9 bases. This CDR3 has 15 amino acids. Trimming removed 1 base from V and 8 bases from J; junction bases left unmatched: 6. Germline assignment: CDR1 KGHSH and CDR2 LQKENI. The CDR3 DNA follows: TGTGCCAGCTCACCACGTAGCGGGAGTATCGATGAGCAGTTCTTC. It specifies CASSPRSGSIDEQFF.

This sequence joins TRBV10-1 and TRBJ1-6; TRBD1 agrees at 8 bases. Germline assignment: CDR1 WNHNN and CDR2 SYGVQD (reference sequence). V shed 4 bases and J 10 bases; nucleotides not matched to a gene: 9. The CDR3 has 15 amino acids. In DNA form, the CDR3 reads TGCGCCAGCAGTGCCGGGAGACAGGGGTCATCACCCCTCCACTTT. This translates into CASSAGRQGSSPLHF.